This T cell receptor beta chain was retrieved from a study of T cell responses to AZD1222 COVID-19 vaccine. As concerns this clone: Its antigen is not identified.

Per the germline V gene, CDR1 is SGHKS and CDR2 is YYEKEE (reference sequence). Trimming removed 4 bases at V and 4 bases at J, with 19 bases between. The CDR3 has 16 amino acids. Study-level findings and limits: AZD1222 recipients seropositive at baseline numbered only 5 or 6.

Libraries were prepared by immunoSEQ multiplex PCR; TCRdb keeps only in-frame clonotypes and omits some of them. The sample lists some 180,000 clones; around nine tenths were seen once. This material consisted of peripheral blood, taken 28 days after the second AZD1222 dose. The chain is built from TRBV5-5 and TRBJ2-3; possible D gene TRBD2, 6 bases. This TCR was sampled from an adult who received the AZD1222 COVID-19 vaccine. The CDR3 nucleotides read TGTGCCAGCAGCAAGACCTGGGACCCGGGGGCAGATACGCAGTATTTT. Encoded protein: CASSKTWDPGADTQYF.